This T cell receptor beta chain comes out of a study of blood T cell repertoires in COVID-19. Study information: The samples span acute and convalescent COVID-19 from the United States, Italy and Spain.

The data were produced by immunoSEQ multiplex PCR, yet TCRdb's version contains in-frame clones alone and is incomplete. The profile shows 60,000 to 70,000 clones, about 90% of them singletons. Germline loops: CDR1 WNHNN, CDR2 SYGVQD (reference sequence). CDR3 length: 16 amino acids. The V end was cut by 6 bases, the J end by 2 bases, with 18 bases between. The clonotype comes from a human donor with active COVID-19. The donor label of this sample is uncertain. Sequenced input: peripheral blood. The chain joins TRBV10-1 to TRBJ2-3, with D possibly TRBD2 on 6 matching bases. CDR3 nucleotide sequence: TGCGCCAGCAGCCCGGACTATTTCCCTACCACAGATACGCAGTATTTT. It specifies CASSPDYFPTTDTQYF.